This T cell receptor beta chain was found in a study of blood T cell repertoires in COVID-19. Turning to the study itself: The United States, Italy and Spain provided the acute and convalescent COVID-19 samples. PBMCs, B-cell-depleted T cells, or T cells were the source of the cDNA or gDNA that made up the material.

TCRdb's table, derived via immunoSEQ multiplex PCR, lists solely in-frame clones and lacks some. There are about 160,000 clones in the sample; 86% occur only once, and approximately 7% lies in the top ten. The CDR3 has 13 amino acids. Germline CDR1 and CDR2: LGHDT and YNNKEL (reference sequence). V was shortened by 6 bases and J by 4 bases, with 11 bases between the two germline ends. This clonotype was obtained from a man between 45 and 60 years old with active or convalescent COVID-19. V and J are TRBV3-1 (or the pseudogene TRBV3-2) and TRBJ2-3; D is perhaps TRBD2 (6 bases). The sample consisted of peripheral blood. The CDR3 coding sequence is TGTGCCAGCAGGAGCGGGTCCTCAGATACGCAGTATTTT. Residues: CASRSGSSDTQYF.